The 9 T cell receptor beta chains below were found in one sample sequenced in a study of ipilimumab plus nivolumab after autologous stem cell transplantation. Measured with immunoSEQ multiplex PCR; TCRdb has only the in-frame clones, and not every one. This repertoire shows 9,000 to 15,000 clones, more than 65% found once; its top ten account for approximately 30%. Sequencing was performed on PBMCs, taken in a trial of ipilimumab plus nivolumab as post-transplant consolidation. The source is a male donor with diffuse large B-cell lymphoma.

V is TRBV5-1 and J is TRBJ1-2; 7 nucleotides align to TRBD1. Germline CDR1 is SGHRS and CDR2 is YFSETQ. The CDR3 extends over 15 amino acids. Unmatched junction bases numbered 5, after V lost 0 bases and J lost 3 bases. CDR3 nucleotide sequence: TGCGCCAGCAGCTTGGAGGGGGCCACGGACTATGGCTACACCTTC. It is translated as CASSLEGATDYGYTF. The complete variable domain, with remaining parts taken from reference TRBV5-1 and TRBJ1-2, reads KAGVTQTPRYLIKTRGQQVTLSCSPISGHRSVSWYQQTPGQGLQFLFEYFSETQRNKGNFPGRFSGRQFSNSRSEMNVSTLELGDSALYLCASSLEGATDYGYTFGSGTRLTVV.

V is TRBV19 and J is TRBJ2-7; 10 nucleotides align to TRBD2. This CDR3 region has 15 residues. V was clipped by 3 bases and J by 2 bases; unmatched bases: 4. Germline V gene sequence: CDR1 LNHDA, CDR2 SQIVND (reference sequence). DNA of the CDR3: TGTGCCAGTAGTATGACTAGCGGGTTACCCTACGAGCAGTACTTC. Translating gives CASSMTSGLPYEQYF.

V gene TRBV7-6 combines with J gene TRBJ2-6; D gene ambiguous. The CDR3 sequence is 16 residues long. The germline V gene encodes CDR1 SGHVS and CDR2 FNYEAQ. V lost 5 bases to trimming and J lost 0 bases, with 11 bases between them. CDR3 amino acids: CASSQSGVSGANVLTF. CDR3 nucleotides: TGTGCCAGCAGCCAAAGTGGGGTCTCTGGGGCCAACGTCCTGACTTTC.

This clone appeared a single time. The chain links TRBV7-8 to TRBJ1-5; D is possibly TRBD1 (5 bases). Germline V gene data show CDR1 as SGHVS and CDR2 as FQNEAQ. The CDR3 is made up of 16 amino acids. V lost 3 bases and J 3 bases, leaving 15 bases between the germline ends. The CDR3 reads CASSLGPRGVNQPQHF. CDR3 nucleotide sequence: TGTGCCAGCAGCTTGGGGCCCCGGGGGGTCAATCAGCCCCAGCATTTT.

This clone was recorded only once. The V gene is TRBV28, the J gene TRBJ1-2; 8 bases match TRBD1. The CDR3 loop spans 15 amino acids. Germline trimming cut 6 bases from V and 2 bases from J; bases unmatched to any gene: 8. Germline CDR1 is MDHEN and CDR2 is SYDVKM. The CDR3 nucleotides read TGTGCCAGCAGGAGGAACAGGGGGATGAACTATGGCTACACCTTC. It codes for CASRRNRGMNYGYTF.

Only one count was recorded for this clone. The V gene is TRBV19, the J gene TRBJ2-1; TRBD1 might be the D (5 bases). Between the trimmed V and J ends, which lost 1 base and 0 bases, there was a span of 10 bases. The germline V gene encodes CDR1 LNHDA and CDR2 SQIVND (reference sequence). The CDR3 is 16 residues long. The CDR3 region has the DNA TGTGCCAGTAGTATAGTTTACAGGAGCTCCTACAATGAGCAGTTCTTC. Translation gives CASSIVYRSSYNEQFF.

There are a few counts of this clone. The chain employs TRBV27 and TRBJ1-4, with TRBD1 matching over 7 bases. After removal of 5 bases from V and 2 bases from J, the junction contained 8 bases not matched to a gene. This CDR3 has 16 amino acids. Per the germline V gene, CDR1 is MNHEY and CDR2 is SMNVEV (reference sequence). Here the CDR3 reads CASSPYRGSTNEKLFF. CDR3 nucleotide sequence: TGTGCCAGCAGTCCCTACAGGGGATCTACTAATGAAAAACTGTTTTTT.

This clone was counted once. The chain combines TRBV5-1 with TRBJ2-3, with 8 bases fitting TRBD1. J gave up 1 base and V 4 bases, and 14 bases lay outside the gene matches. The CDR3 is 18 residues long. Looked up from germline, CDR1 is SGHRS and CDR2 is YFSETQ. In nucleotides, the CDR3 is TGCGCCAGCAGCCCTTGGACAGGGATCAAAAAAGGCACAGATACGCAGTATTTT. Encoded protein: CASSPWTGIKKGTDTQYF. Full variable domain (rest looked up from reference TRBV5-1 and TRBJ2-3): KAGVTQTPRYLIKTRGQQVTLSCSPISGHRSVSWYQQTPGQGLQFLFEYFSETQRNKGNFPGRFSGRQFSNSRSEMNVSTLELGDSALYLCASSPWTGIKKGTDTQYFGPGTRLTVL.

CDR3 nucleotides: TGTGCCAGTAACCCTGGTGGGGGCCTGTGGGCTAACTATGGCTACACCTTC. Translated: CASNPGGGLWANYGYTF. The V and J genes are TRBV19 and TRBJ1-2; a weak D match, TRBD1 (6 bases). Trimming left V 7 bases short and J 0 bases short, with 21 bases between. The CDR3 contains 17 residues. CDR1 is LNHDA and CDR2 is SQIVND in the germline V gene (reference sequence).